One sample yielded the 32 T cell receptor beta chains listed below, sequenced in a study of Graves' ophthalmopathy and Graves' hyperthyroidism. CDR3 regions of TCR beta were amplified from RNA transcripts. RT-PCR with HTBI primers came first, then second-round multiplex PCR. TCRdb analysed the multiplex PCR reads with MiXCR anew, one entry per CDR3 protein. The sample has around 590,000 distinct CDR3 sequences, 35% to 40% seen once; the top ten hold about 4.1%. Sample: peripheral blood or thyroid tissue (not recorded which). All receptors derive from an adult man with Graves' hyperthyroidism.

This clonotype was seen repeatedly, ten times or more. The rearrangement uses TRBV12-5 and TRBJ1-2, with a tentative D call TRBD1 (6 bases). The CDR3 extends over 14 amino acids. From germline, CDR1 is LGHNT and CDR2 FRNRAP. V lost 2 bases to trimming and J lost 8 bases, with 15 bases between them. The DNA of the CDR3 is TGTGCTAGTGGTTTGAACGATGGGGGCCGCGGCTACACCTTC. As protein: CASGLNDGGRGYTF.

In this sample, this clonotype turned up many times. The chain joins TRBV6-6 to TRBJ1-2, with a tentative D call TRBD1 (5 bases). The CDR3 contains 13 residues. Germline V lookup: CDR1 MNHNY, CDR2 SVGAGI (reference sequence). Trimming took off 3 bases at V and 14 bases at J, with 19 bases between the two ends. The CDR3 DNA reads TGTGCCAGCAGTTATTTTACAGACGGGGACCCAACCTTC. Protein sequence: CASSYFTDGDPTF.

This clonotype was counted only a few times. CDR3 in DNA: TGTGCCTGGAGTGTACGGGGGGCGAACCAGCCCCAGCATTTT. It codes for CAWSVRGANQPQHF. The chain combines TRBV30 with TRBJ1-5; TRBD1 is a possible D gene (6 bases). The germline V and J ends were trimmed by 0 bases and 7 bases, with 13 bases remaining between them. CDR1 GTSNPN and CDR2 SVGIG come from the germline V gene (reference sequence). The CDR3 is 14 amino acids.

Turning to this clonotype: A much larger clone differs from this one at a single base, so this may be a read error. The chain has TRBV6-6 and TRBJ2-7; the match to TRBD1 covers 8 bases. V lost 6 bases and J lost 6; bases outside the gene matches: 10. The V gene's germline CDR1 is MNHNY and CDR2 SVGAGI (reference sequence). CDR3 length equals 14 residues. DNA of the CDR3: TGTGCCAGCAGCTTGACAGGGGCTTTCTGCGAGCAGTACTTC. Protein product: CASSLTGAFCEQYF.

This clonotype was detected ten times or more. The V gene is TRBV5-1, the J gene TRBJ1-2; perhaps TRBD1 as D (5 bases). The CDR3 consists of 14 residues. V was clipped by 1 base and J by 4 bases, with 11 bases between them. CDR1 and CDR2 from the germline V gene are SGHRS and YFSETQ. In DNA form, the CDR3 reads TGCGCCAGCAGCTTGACCACGCAGGGCTATGGCTACACCTTC. The encoded protein is CASSLTTQGYGYTF.

This clonotype appeared many times. The chain employs TRBV6-6 and TRBJ2-7; possibly TRBD1 or TRBD2 for D (6 bases each). CDR1 and CDR2 from the germline V gene are MNHNY and SVGAGI (reference sequence). The CDR3 has 15 amino acids. V was pared by 2 bases and J by 5 bases, with 16 bases between. CDR3 protein: CASSYTTRGRNEQYF. The DNA of the CDR3 is TGTGCCAGCAGTTACACCACCCGGGGGCGGAACGAGCAGTACTTC.

This clonotype appeared many times. V gene TRBV6-5 combines with J gene TRBJ2-5, with D maybe TRBD2 (5 bases). The germline gives CDR1 MNHEY, CDR2 SVGAGI. V lost 3 bases, J lost 5 bases, and 10 bases lay in between. This CDR3 contains 13 residues. The chain's CDR3 is CASSYTGVETQYF. The CDR3 region has the DNA TGTGCCAGCAGTTATACCGGGGTCGAGACCCAGTACTTC.

This clonotype has ten or more counts. V usage is TRBV5-1 and J usage is TRBJ2-5; TRBD1 might be the D (6 bases). In germline, CDR1 is SGHRS, CDR2 YFSETQ. V was clipped by 6 bases and J by 2 bases, with 11 bases between them. CDR3 length equals 13 residues. CDR3 protein: CASTGTPQETQYF. DNA of the CDR3: TGCGCCAGCACCGGGACACCTCAAGAGACCCAGTACTTC. Looking up the rest from reference TRBV5-1 and TRBJ2-5 gives the full variable domain: KAGVTQTPRYLIKTRGQQVTLSCSPISGHRSVSWYQQTPGQGLQFLFEYFSETQRNKGNFPGRFSGRQFSNSRSEMNVSTLELGDSALYLCASTGTPQETQYFGPGTRLLVL.

The J gene is TRBJ2-5, the V gene TRBV7-3, with a tentative D call TRBD2 (6 bases). The V gene's germline CDR1 is SGHTA and CDR2 FQGTGA. Trimming took off 2 bases at V and 3 bases at J, with 19 bases between the two ends. This CDR3 is built from 17 residues. The CDR3 protein is CASSLAAAGRTKETQYF. In nucleotides, the CDR3 is TGTGCCAGCAGCTTAGCAGCGGCGGGGCGAACTAAAGAGACCCAGTACTTC.

In this sample, this clonotype turned up a few times. The chain joins TRBV7-9 to TRBJ2-3; a possible D gene is TRBD2 (5 bases). V was trimmed by 1 base and J by 4 bases, leaving 12 bases between them. Germline V lookup: CDR1 SEHNR, CDR2 FQNEAQ (reference sequence). The CDR3 totals 15 residues. The CDR3 region is CASSLVLGGADTQYF. CDR3 nucleotides: TGTGCCAGCAGCTTAGTTCTAGGAGGTGCAGATACGCAGTATTTT.

The rearrangement joins TRBV2 to TRBJ1-5; 10 bases agree with TRBD1. Germline V gives CDR1 SNHLY, CDR2 FYNNEI. Trimming removed 6 bases from V and 2 bases from J; junction bases left unmatched: 7. The length of the CDR3 is 16 residues. CDR3 bases: TGTGCCAGCAGGGCCGGGACAGGGGCCGGCAATCAGCCCCAGCATTTT. Translation: CASRAGTGAGNQPQHF.

V and J are TRBV29-1 and TRBJ2-2; 7 positions match TRBD1. The germline CDR1 and CDR2 sequences are SQVTM and ANQGSEA. There are 15 residues in the CDR3. The J segment lost 3 bases and the V segment lost 8 bases, leaving 12 bases of the junction unmatched. The CDR3 reads CSLAHETGYTGELFF. The CDR3, as DNA: TGCAGCTTGGCCCACGAGACAGGGTACACCGGGGAGCTGTTTTTT.

The V and J genes are TRBV20-1 and TRBJ2-5; 11 bases are shared with TRBD1. Germline V lookup: CDR1 DFQATT, CDR2 SNEGSKA (reference sequence). The CDR3 spans 16 residues. J was trimmed by 4 bases and V by 1 base; bases with no gene match: 8. This CDR3 is CSARGPGQGGLETQYF. The CDR3, as DNA: TGCAGTGCTAGAGGGCCGGGACAGGGGGGTTTAGAGACCCAGTACTTC.

This clonotype has just a few counts. This chain uses TRBV12-5 with TRBJ2-7; D unclear. The CDR3 has 15 amino acids. Per the germline V gene, CDR1 is LGHNT and CDR2 is FRNRAP. The V end lost 7 bases, the J end lost 3 bases, and 19 bases lay between the germline ends. The CDR3 DNA reads as TGTGCTAGTGCCCCTCTCGACGGAAGCTTCTACGAGCAGTACTTC. The encoded protein is CASAPLDGSFYEQYF.

This rearrangement joins TRBV7-9 to TRBJ2-3, with D perhaps TRBD1 or TRBD2 (5 bases each). Germline CDR1 is SEHNR and CDR2 is FQNEAQ (reference sequence). The V gene lost 0 bases and the J gene lost 1 base, with 11 bases spanning the gap. The length of the CDR3 is 16 residues. The CDR3 region is CASSLASGTGTDTQYF. CDR3 bases: TGTGCCAGCAGCTTAGCGAGTGGGACGGGCACAGATACGCAGTATTTT. The full variable domain, in which reference TRBV7-9 and TRBJ2-3 provide the parts outside the CDR3, is DTGVSQNPRHKITKRGQNVTFRCDPISEHNRLYWYRQTLGQGPEFLTYFQNEAQLEKSRLLSDRFSAERPKGSFSTLEIQRTEQGDSAMYLCASSLASGTGTDTQYFGPGTRLTVL.

On this clonotype: A read error may be the cause here, since a much bigger clone is one base away. The chain carries TRBV7-9 and TRBJ2-2; 10 nucleotides agree with TRBD2. CDR3 size: 16 residues. Per germline, CDR1 SEHNR and CDR2 FQNEAQ (reference sequence). This chain's CDR3 is CVSSLAGGENTGELFF. DNA of the CDR3: TGTGTCAGCAGCTTAGCGGGAGGCGAGAACACCGGGGAGCTGTTTTTT.

The chain has TRBV7-9 and TRBJ2-5, with 10 bases aligning to TRBD2. The CDR3 spans 15 residues. Germline assignment: CDR1 SEHNR and CDR2 FQNEAQ (reference sequence). With V trimmed by 3 bases and J by 1 base, 2 bases remained unmatched. The CDR3 sequence is CASSLSSGSQETQYF. Here the CDR3 DNA reads TGTGCCAGCAGCTTGTCTAGCGGGAGCCAAGAGACCCAGTACTTC.

V usage is TRBV4-1 and J usage is TRBJ1-5, with D possibly being TRBD1 (6 bases). CDR3 length: 15 amino acids. Germline CDR1 reads MGHRA; CDR2 reads YSYEKL. The V gene lost 2 bases and the J gene lost 6 bases, with 14 bases spanning the gap. CDR3 nucleotides: TGCGCCAGCAGCCAACCGGAACAGGGCACTCAGCCCCAGCATTTT. The encoded protein is CASSQPEQGTQPQHF.

The count of this clonotype is one. Here the CDR3 omits its conserved ending phenylalanine or tryptophan, so a read error is the likely source. The limits of the CDR3 on the DNA are not certain, so only TCRdb's listed CDR3 is given. This chain links TRBV10-3 with TRBJ1-2. Looked up from germline, CDR1 is ENHRY and CDR2 is SYGVKD. The CDR3 has 12 residues if both end residues are counted. This CDR3 reads CAISESIVGLTY.

On this clonotype: Sequence at one end of the junction differs from germline and may be a read error. The chain recombines TRBV7-2 with TRBJ1-2; D gene uncertain. This CDR3 contains 12 residues. Per germline, CDR1 SGHTA and CDR2 FQGNSA. The CDR3 region has the DNA TGTGCCAGCAGCTTAGATCGAGCGGCCGTCGCCTTC. Its protein product is CASSLDRAAVAF.

For this clonotype: This may come from a read error, since a much larger clone is one base off. The chain links TRBV5-1 to TRBJ1-1; 9 nucleotides line up with TRBD1. The CDR3 contains 14 residues. Germline V CDR1 and CDR2: SGHRS, YFSETQ. The CDR3 DNA sequence: TGCGCCAGCAGCTTACAGGGGGCGCGGGCTGAAGCTCTCTTT. This sequence encodes CASSLQGARAEALF.

This clonotype was observed many times. This rearrangement joins TRBV7-3 to TRBJ1-1, with 7 nucleotides matching TRBD1. Germline V lookup: CDR1 SGHTA, CDR2 FQGTGA. V lost 4 bases to trimming and J lost 11 bases; unmatched junction nucleotides: 10. This CDR3 comprises 13 residues. The CDR3 DNA is TGTGCCAGCAGCTACTCCGACAGGGATCGGGCTTTCTTT. This encodes CASSYSDRDRAFF.

Points on this clonotype: This may come from a read error, since a much larger clone is one base off. This chain joins TRBV12-3 or TRBV12-4 and TRBJ1-1; D gene unclear. This CDR3 contains 10 residues. The CDR3 DNA reads TGTGCCGGCAGTTTAAATTCGGCTCTATTT. Amino acids: CAGSLNSALF.

The genes are TRBV29-1 and TRBJ1-1; 12 nucleotides match TRBD1. The V gene end was trimmed by 7 bases and the J gene end by 1 base; junction bases not matched to a gene: 1. Germline V lookup: CDR1 SQVTM, CDR2 ANQGSEA. This CDR3 has 13 residues. In nucleotides, the CDR3 is TGCAGCGGGGACAGGGGGCGGAACACTGAAGCTTTCTTT. Translated: CSGDRGRNTEAFF. Full variable domain (outside the CDR3, taken from reference TRBV29-1 and TRBJ1-1): SAVISQKPSRDICQRGTSLTIQCQVDSQVTMMFWYRQQPGQSLTLIATANQGSEATYESGFVIDKFPISRPNLTFSTLTVSNMSPEDSSIYLCSGDRGRNTEAFFGQGTRLTVV.

Note on this clonotype: Germline and junction disagree at one end, which may indicate a read error. The CDR3 spells CASSLARIGDSTDTRYF. In nucleotides, the CDR3 is TGTGCCAGCAGCTTAGCTAGGATCGGGGATAGCACAGATACGCGGTATTTT. V usage is TRBV7-8 and J usage is TRBJ2-3; possible D gene TRBD2, 5 bases. The CDR3 consists of 17 residues. CDR1 is SGHVS and CDR2 is FQNEAQ in the germline V gene.

In this sample, this clonotype turned up many times. This sequence joins TRBV6-5 and TRBJ2-5, with 13 bases matching TRBD2. This CDR3 has 15 amino acids. CDR1 is MNHEY, CDR2 SVGAGI, per germline. V trimming: 4 bases; J trimming: 5 bases; junction bases outside the gene matches: 4. The CDR3 DNA is TGTGCCAGCAGTTCACTAGCGGGGGGGCGGGAGACCCAGTACTTC. Translating gives CASSSLAGGRETQYF.

The rearrangement joins TRBV11-2 to TRBJ2-4; 7 positions match TRBD1. Germline-derived CDR1 and CDR2 are SGHAT and FQNNGV. V lost 5 bases and J lost 8; bases outside the gene matches: 12. This CDR3 comprises 15 residues. The DNA of the CDR3 is TGTGCCAGCAGCCAGATCGACGCAACAGGGGACATTCAGTACTTC. This gives the protein CASSQIDATGDIQYF. Supplemented by reference TRBV11-2 and TRBJ2-4, the full variable domain reads EAGVAQSPRYKIIEKRQSVAFWCNPISGHATLYWYQQILGQGPKLLIQFQNNGVVDDSQLPKDRFSAERLKGVDSTLKIQPAKLEDSAVYLCASSQIDATGDIQYFGAGTRLSVL.

V is TRBV24-1 and J is TRBJ2-3; D is unclear. V lost 6 bases and J 6 bases, leaving 21 bases between the germline ends. This CDR3 spans 16 amino acids. Germline V gene data show CDR1 as KGHDR and CDR2 as SFDVKD. This CDR3 reads CATSSRPDRAVDTQYF. The CDR3 coding sequence is TGTGCCACCAGTTCACGTCCTGATAGGGCGGTTGATACGCAGTATTTT.

This clonotype was observed once. CDR3 protein: CAWSKSGQTEAFF. The CDR3 region has the DNA TGTGCCTGGAGTAAATCGGGACAGACTGAAGCTTTCTTT. The J gene is TRBJ1-1, the V gene TRBV30; 7 nucleotides align to TRBD1. V lost 2 bases to trimming and J lost 5 bases; unmatched junction nucleotides: 5. The germline V gene has CDR1 GTSNPN and CDR2 SVGIG (reference sequence). The CDR3 is made up of 13 amino acids.

Points on this clonotype: A much larger clone differs from this one at a single base, so this may be a read error. The genes are TRBV24-1 and TRBJ1-6; no clear D gene. This CDR3 comprises 14 residues. The V gene's germline CDR1 is KGHDR and CDR2 SFDVKD. This CDR3 is CATCDSGDNSPLHF. CDR3 DNA: TGTGCCACCTGTGATTCTGGGGATAATTCACCCCTCCACTTT.

The CDR3 coding sequence is TGCGCCAGCAGCCAAGAACCAGGGACGGATGAAAAACTGTTTTTT. It yields the protein CASSQEPGTDEKLFF. V usage is TRBV4-3 and J usage is TRBJ1-4, with D possibly matching TRBD1 (5 bases). Germline CDR1 and CDR2: LGHNA and YSLEER. CDR3 length equals 15 residues. Trimming took 0 bases from V and 6 from J, leaving 11 bases between them.

The J gene is TRBJ2-2, the V gene TRBV7-8; TRBD2 aligns across 10 bases. CDR1 SGHVS and CDR2 FQNEAQ come from the germline V gene. After removal of 4 bases from V and 7 bases from J, the junction contained 9 bases not matched to a gene. This CDR3 spans 16 amino acids. The CDR3 here is CASSSSGRAGYGELFF. CDR3 in DNA: TGTGCCAGCAGCTCAAGCGGGAGGGCAGGGTACGGGGAGCTGTTTTTT.